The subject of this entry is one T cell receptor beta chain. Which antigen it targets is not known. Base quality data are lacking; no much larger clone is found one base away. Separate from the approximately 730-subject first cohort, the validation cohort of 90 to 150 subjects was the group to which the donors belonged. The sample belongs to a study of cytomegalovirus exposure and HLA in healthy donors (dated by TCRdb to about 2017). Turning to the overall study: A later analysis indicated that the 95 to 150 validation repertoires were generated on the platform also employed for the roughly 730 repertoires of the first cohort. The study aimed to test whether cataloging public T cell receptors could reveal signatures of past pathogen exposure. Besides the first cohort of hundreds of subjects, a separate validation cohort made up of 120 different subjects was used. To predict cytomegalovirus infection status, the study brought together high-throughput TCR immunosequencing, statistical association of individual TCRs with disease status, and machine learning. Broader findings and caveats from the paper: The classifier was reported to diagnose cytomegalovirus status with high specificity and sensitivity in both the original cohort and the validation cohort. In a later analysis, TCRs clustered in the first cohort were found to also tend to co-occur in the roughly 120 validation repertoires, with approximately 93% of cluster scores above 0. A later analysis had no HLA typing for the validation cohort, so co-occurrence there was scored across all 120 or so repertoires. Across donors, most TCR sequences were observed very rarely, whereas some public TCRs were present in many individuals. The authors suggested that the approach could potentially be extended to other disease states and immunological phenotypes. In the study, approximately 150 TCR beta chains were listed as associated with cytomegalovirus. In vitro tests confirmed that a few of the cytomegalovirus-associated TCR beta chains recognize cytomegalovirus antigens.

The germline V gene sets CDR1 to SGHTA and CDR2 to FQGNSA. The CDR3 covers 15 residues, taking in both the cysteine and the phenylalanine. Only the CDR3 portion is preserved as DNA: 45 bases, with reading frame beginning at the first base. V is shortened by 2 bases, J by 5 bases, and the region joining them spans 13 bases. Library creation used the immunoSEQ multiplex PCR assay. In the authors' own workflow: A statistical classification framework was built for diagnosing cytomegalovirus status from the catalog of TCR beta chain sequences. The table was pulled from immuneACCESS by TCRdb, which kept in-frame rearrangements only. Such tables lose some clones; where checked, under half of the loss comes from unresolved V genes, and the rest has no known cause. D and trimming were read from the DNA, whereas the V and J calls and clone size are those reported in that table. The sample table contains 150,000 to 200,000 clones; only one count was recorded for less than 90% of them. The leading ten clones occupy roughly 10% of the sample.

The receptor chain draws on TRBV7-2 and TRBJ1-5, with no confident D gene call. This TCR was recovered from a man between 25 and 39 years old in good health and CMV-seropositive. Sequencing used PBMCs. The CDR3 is CASSLPPGLYQPQHF. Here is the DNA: TGTGCCAGCAGCTTACCCCCAGGACTATATCAGCCCCAGCATTTT.